This TCR beta chain was found in a study of cytomegalovirus exposure and HLA in healthy donors. Trimming cost V 4 bases and J 4 bases, with 12 bases left between them. The length of the CDR3 is 13 residues. CDR1 GTSNPN and CDR2 SVGIG come from the germline V gene (reference sequence). The PCR used 60 Vbeta and 13 Jbeta primers. Sequenced by immunoSEQ multiplex PCR; TCRdb stores in-frame clones only, minus some. The sample holds about 150,000 clones, about 83% seen once. Sequences were obtained from PBMCs. The V call is TRBV30, the J call TRBJ2-3; maybe TRBD1 (5 bases). The origin of this receptor is a middle-aged man in good health and CMV-seropositive. CDR3 loop: CAWKKKGPDTQYF. In nucleotides, the CDR3 is TGTGCCTGGAAAAAAAAGGGGCCAGATACGCAGTATTTT.